One sample yielded the 6 T cell receptor beta chains listed below, sequenced in a study of cytomegalovirus exposure and HLA in healthy donors. The PCR ran on 60 Vbeta and 13 Jbeta primers. Assay used: immunoSEQ multiplex PCR; TCRdb lists only in-frame clones, some missing. The sample has about 200,000 clones, about four fifths seen once. Sequencing was done on a sample of PBMCs. These receptors all stem from a man aged 35-49 years in good health and CMV-seropositive.

The gene calls are TRBV6-1 and TRBJ2-7, with 7 bases that match TRBD1. The CDR3 covers 14 residues. From germline, CDR1 is MNHNS and CDR2 SASEGT. V was clipped by 9 bases and J by 2 bases; unmatched bases: 10. CDR3 residues: CASPHRDRAYEQYF. The CDR3 DNA reads TGTGCCAGTCCTCATCGGGACAGAGCCTACGAGCAGTACTTC.

This chain connects TRBV6-1 to TRBJ1-1; D not certain. The V end lost 4 bases, the J end lost 3 bases, and 9 bases lay between the germline ends. Germline values: CDR1 MNHNS, CDR2 SASEGT. The CDR3 runs 13 residues. The CDR3 reads CASSAVRDTEAFF. CDR3 sequence (DNA): TGTGCCAGCAGTGCAGTGCGGGACACTGAAGCTTTCTTT.

The chain uses TRBV29-1 and TRBJ2-7; TRBD2 agrees at 12 bases. J lost 3 bases, V lost 2 bases, and 2 bases had no gene match. The CDR3 contains 14 residues. The V gene's germline CDR1 is SQVTM and CDR2 ANQGSEA. Written as DNA, the CDR3 is TGCAGCGTTGAACTAGCGGGAGGGCTCTACGAGCAGTACTTC. Amino acids: CSVELAGGLYEQYF.

The chain has TRBV5-4 and TRBJ2-1, with 8 bases aligning to TRBD2. The V gene end was trimmed by 4 bases and the J gene end by 5 bases; junction bases not matched to a gene: 5. CDR3 size: 14 residues. From germline, CDR1 is SGHNT and CDR2 YYREEE (reference sequence). CDR3 region: CASSLTLADNEQFF. In DNA form, the CDR3 reads TGTGCCAGCAGCCTAACACTAGCGGACAATGAGCAGTTCTTC.

The DNA for the CDR3 is TGTGCCAGCAGCTTGACAGGGTCCGACTATGGCTACACCTTC. Translating it yields CASSLTGSDYGYTF. J is TRBJ1-2 and V is TRBV7-8; 7 bases agree with TRBD1. CDR3 length: 14 amino acids. Trimming removed 3 bases from V and 3 bases from J; junction bases left unmatched: 4. Looked up from germline, CDR1 is SGHVS and CDR2 is FQNEAQ.

The chain couples TRBV6-5 to TRBJ2-7; 7 positions match TRBD1. V lost 5 bases, J lost 4 bases, and 8 bases stayed unmatched. Germline CDR1 and CDR2: MNHEY and SVGAGI. CDR3 length: 14 residues. The CDR3 is CASSMTGSLYEQYF. The DNA of the CDR3 is TGTGCCAGCAGTATGACAGGGTCCTTGTACGAGCAGTACTTC.